The clone carrying this TCR beta chain was detected many times. Antigen specificity is unknown. This entry belongs to a study of response to subunit inactivated influenza vaccine. The CDR3 contains 12 residues. The V gene lost 3 bases and the J gene lost 6 bases, with 6 bases spanning the gap. Via MiXCR, TCRdb re-called the RT-PCR reads, giving one row per CDR3 protein. The table shows hundreds of thousands of distinct CDR3 sequences, with roughly 20% occurring only once. Study outcomes and limitations: T cells newly recruited by each seasonal influenza vaccination are few, the authors suggested.

J is TRBJ2-1 and V is TRBV12-3 or TRBV12-4; no clear D. The material sequenced was PBMCs from blood, taken roughly 5 days after vaccination. The TCR originated in a man aged 45 to 65 who received an inactivated influenza vaccine. This chain's CDR3 is CASSFTVNEQFF. In DNA form, the CDR3 reads TGTGCCAGCAGTTTTACGGTCAATGAGCAGTTCTTC.